Following are 26 T cell receptor beta chains from one sample sequenced in a study of CD8 T cells in Susac syndrome. Random hexamers served to reverse transcribe about 0.5 to 1 ug RNA. MiXCR, applied by TCRdb to the immunoSEQ multiplex PCR reads, yields one record per CDR3 protein. The table lists 140,000 to 150,000 distinct CDR3 sequences, under 97% of them singletons. The specimen was CD4+ T cells from PBMCs. The receptors were sampled from a human donor with Susac syndrome.

The chain links TRBV12-3 or TRBV12-4 to TRBJ1-5, with a weak D call TRBD1 (5 bases). The V end was cut by 6 bases, the J end by 2 bases, with 14 bases between. The CDR3 spans 15 residues. The CDR3 DNA sequence: TGTGCCAGCAGCTCGGCGCGAGGGGGCAATCAGCCCCAGCATTTT. Its translation is CASSSARGGNQPQHF.

The chain couples TRBV11-2 to TRBJ2-7; D not certain. Per the germline V gene, CDR1 is SGHAT and CDR2 is FQNNGV. The CDR3 contains 14 residues. The V gene lost 5 bases and the J gene lost 0 bases, with 11 bases spanning the gap. CDR3 sequence (DNA): TGTGCCAGCAGCCCTCAGTGGAGCTCCTACGAGCAGTACTTC. This sequence encodes CASSPQWSSYEQYF.

This chain links TRBV10-2 with TRBJ1-2, with D possibly matching TRBD1 (5 bases). Trimming cost V 6 bases and J 1 base, with 9 bases left between them. Germline loops: CDR1 WSHSY, CDR2 SAAADI. The CDR3 sequence is 13 residues long. CDR3 sequence reads: CASSRQSNYGYTF. The DNA for the CDR3 is TGCGCCAGCAGCCGACAGAGTAACTATGGCTACACCTTC.

The V gene is TRBV7-8, the J gene TRBJ1-5; no clear D gene. The CDR3 consists of 12 residues. Germline V lookup: CDR1 SGHVS, CDR2 FQNEAQ. Trimming pared 6 bases from V and 8 bases from J, leaving 11 bases between. The CDR3 DNA reads as TGTGCCAGCAGTCTACTCACAGAGCCCCAGCATTTT. It translates to CASSLLTEPQHF.

This chain uses TRBV5-8 with TRBJ1-5, with D uncertain. The CDR3 loop spans 15 amino acids. The V gene lost 4 bases and the J gene lost 0 bases, with 11 bases spanning the gap. The V gene's germline CDR1 is SGHTS and CDR2 YDEGEE. In nucleotides, the CDR3 is TGTGCCAGCAGCCCCGGGAGGAATAGCAATCAGCCCCAGCATTTT. Its translation is CASSPGRNSNQPQHF.

V usage is TRBV20-1 and J usage is TRBJ2-7; D is unresolved. Germline CDR1 and CDR2: DFQATT and SNEGSKA (reference sequence). The CDR3 is 14 amino acids. V was shortened by 1 base and J by 3 bases, with 13 bases between the two germline ends. CDR3 DNA: TGCAGTGCTAGAGGAGGCAATTCCAACTACGAGCAGTACTTC. Protein sequence: CSARGGNSNYEQYF.

The V gene is TRBV18, the J gene TRBJ1-2; the match to TRBD1 covers 7 bases. V shed 3 bases and J 1 base; nucleotides not matched to a gene: 5. The germline V gene encodes CDR1 KGHSH and CDR2 LQKENI. The CDR3 has 15 residues. The CDR3 coding sequence is TGTGCCAGCTCACCCACAGGGGATGATAACTATGGCTACACCTTC. Its protein is CASSPTGDDNYGYTF. The whole variable domain, remainder taken from reference TRBV18 and TRBJ1-2, is NAGVMQNPRHLVRRRGQEARLRCSPMKGHSHVYWYRQLPEEGLKFMVYLQKENIIDESGMPKERFSAEFPKEGPSILRIQQVVRGDSAAYFCASSPTGDDNYGYTFGSGTRLTVV.

This chain connects TRBV25-1 to TRBJ2-7; no reliable D call. The V gene lost 4 bases and the J gene lost 4 bases, with 11 bases spanning the gap. The CDR3 is 13 amino acids. Looked up from germline, CDR1 is MGHDK and CDR2 is SYGVNS. CDR3 DNA sequence: TGTGCCAGCAGTGGACCCGACGGATACGAGCAGTACTTC. Protein product: CASSGPDGYEQYF.

The chain combines TRBV12-3 or TRBV12-4 with TRBJ2-7; the D is unclear. The CDR3 is 14 amino acids. Trimming removed 5 bases at V and 2 bases at J, with 13 bases between. CDR3 DNA sequence: TGTGCCAGCAGTCCCATGCGGCCCCCCTACGAGCAGTACTTC. This encodes CASSPMRPPYEQYF.

This chain links TRBV20-1 with TRBJ2-7; D is perhaps TRBD2 (5 bases). V was pared by 6 bases and J by 3 bases, with 15 bases between. Germline values: CDR1 DFQATT, CDR2 SNEGSKA (reference sequence). The CDR3 has 13 residues. CDR3: CSANPGTNYEQYF. The CDR3 nucleotides read TGCAGTGCGAATCCGGGAACTAACTACGAGCAGTACTTC.

The V and J genes are TRBV29-1 and TRBJ2-1; D may correspond to TRBD1 or TRBD2 (6 bases each). This CDR3 spans 15 amino acids. Germline-derived CDR1 and CDR2 are SQVTM and ANQGSEA. V shed 6 bases and J shed 6 bases, with 21 bases lying between them. In nucleotides, the CDR3 is TGCAGCGTCGGGGGCCGGTTGGGGGCCGGCAATGAGCAGTTCTTC. Protein sequence: CSVGGRLGAGNEQFF.

V gene TRBV9 combines with J gene TRBJ1-4; no reliable D call. Trimming took 4 bases from V and 4 from J, leaving 14 bases between them. CDR1 and CDR2 from the germline V gene are SGDLS and YYNGEE. The CDR3 runs to 15 residues. CDR3 DNA: TGTGCCAGCAGCCAAGACGTCAGGAGTAATGAAAAACTGTTTTTT. Translated: CASSQDVRSNEKLFF.

The chain has TRBV4-1 and TRBJ2-5, with D tentatively TRBD2 (5 bases). From germline, CDR1 is MGHRA and CDR2 YSYEKL. V gave up 9 bases and J gave up 4 bases, with 24 bases separating them. The CDR3 is 16 residues long. This chain's CDR3 is CASKLGLVSIRETQYF. In nucleotides, the CDR3 is TGCGCCAGTAAACTAGGACTCGTTTCAATAAGAGAGACCCAGTACTTC.

The chain uses TRBV4-1 and TRBJ1-1; 9 bases are shared with TRBD1. CDR1 is MGHRA and CDR2 is YSYEKL in the germline V gene. With 1 base clipped from V and 4 bases from J, the junction kept 4 bases outside the gene matches. The CDR3 is 15 amino acids. The CDR3 sequence is CASSQGGQGATEAFF. The CDR3 nucleotides are TGCGCCAGCAGCCAAGGGGGACAGGGTGCCACTGAAGCTTTCTTT.

The chain is built from TRBV5-1 and TRBJ1-1; D possibly corresponds to TRBD1 (6 bases). V was shortened by 5 bases and J by 1 base, with 12 bases between the two germline ends. Germline CDR1 SGHRS, CDR2 YFSETQ. This CDR3 has 14 residues. CDR3 sequence reads: CASRIGGTNTEAFF. The CDR3 bases are TGCGCCAGCAGAATTGGGGGCACGAACACTGAAGCTTTCTTT.

This chain uses TRBV6-4 with TRBJ2-3; D possibly matches TRBD1 or TRBD2 (6 bases each). The germline V and J ends were trimmed by 3 bases and 0 bases, with 10 bases remaining between them. Germline V gives CDR1 MRHNA, CDR2 SNTAGT. The CDR3 has 15 residues. CDR3 loop: CASSEGGGSTDTQYF. The CDR3, as DNA: TGTGCCAGCAGTGAGGGGGGCGGGAGCACAGATACGCAGTATTTT.

The chain has TRBV23-1 and TRBJ1-1, with 8 bases identical to TRBD1. TRBV23-1 is annotated as an ORF whose role is uncertain. This CDR3 is built from 14 residues. Trimming removed 4 bases from V and 7 bases from J; junction bases left unmatched: 8. For the CDR3, the DNA is TGCGCCAGCAGTCCTAGGACAGGGAGGGATGAAGCTTTCTTT. Protein sequence: CASSPRTGRDEAFF.

V gene TRBV2 combines with J gene TRBJ2-1; D is undetermined. The CDR3 is made up of 11 amino acids. In germline, CDR1 is SNHLY, CDR2 FYNNEI. The germline V and J ends were trimmed by 1 base and 12 bases, with 7 bases remaining between them. This chain's CDR3 is CASSEVRVQFF. The CDR3 region has the DNA TGTGCCAGCAGTGAAGTCCGGGTGCAGTTCTTC.

The J gene is TRBJ2-2, the V gene TRBV3-1; possible D gene TRBD1, 6 bases. CDR3 size: 13 residues. The V gene's germline CDR1 is LGHDT and CDR2 YNNKEL (reference sequence). Trimming left V 4 bases short and J 7 bases short, with 10 bases between. The DNA of the CDR3 is TGTGCCAGCAGCCTACAGGGAAACGGGGAGCTGTTTTTT. Translating it yields CASSLQGNGELFF.

The chain is built from TRBV29-1 and TRBJ2-1; D is possibly TRBD1 or TRBD2 (6 bases each). The V end lost 1 base, the J end lost 7 bases, and 11 bases lay between the germline ends. Germline CDR1 and CDR2: SQVTM and ANQGSEA. The CDR3 extends over 13 amino acids. The DNA of the CDR3 is TGCAGCGTTGAAGGTGGAGGGGGGAATGAGCAGTTCTTC. Protein: CSVEGGGGNEQFF.

The V and J genes are TRBV11-2 and TRBJ2-5; possibly TRBD1 for D (6 bases). The CDR3 has 13 amino acids. V was cut by 5 bases and J by 6 bases, with 13 bases left in between. Germline CDR1 and CDR2: SGHAT and FQNNGV. The CDR3 coding sequence is TGTGCCAGCAGCAGTCACAGGGACCAGACCCAGTACTTC. Translated: CASSSHRDQTQYF.

The chain employs TRBV7-9 and TRBJ1-1; TRBD1 matches at 8 bases. The CDR3 has 15 residues. V was pared by 1 base and J by 5 bases, with 6 bases of the junction left unmatched. Germline V lookup: CDR1 SEHNR, CDR2 FQNEAQ (reference sequence). Here the CDR3 reads CASSLGGQGRTEAFF. For the CDR3, the DNA is TGTGCCAGCAGCTTAGGAGGACAGGGAAGGACTGAAGCTTTCTTT.

The chain combines TRBV7-3 with TRBJ1-1, with unresolved D. V was shortened by 4 bases and J by 6 bases, with 18 bases between the two germline ends. Germline V gene sequence: CDR1 SGHTA, CDR2 FQGTGA. The CDR3 has 15 amino acids. In nucleotides, the CDR3 is TGTGCCAGCAGCTACAACGCCCGGTCGGGATCTGAAGCTTTCTTT. Residues: CASSYNARSGSEAFF.

This chain uses TRBV23-1 with TRBJ2-5; D may be TRBD2 (5 bases). TRBV23-1 is an open reading frame whose function is uncertain. The CDR3 extends over 16 amino acids. V shed 0 bases and J shed 5 bases, with 16 bases lying between them. The CDR3 loop reads CASSQSGSRGGETQYF. DNA of the CDR3: TGCGCCAGCAGTCAATCGGGAAGTCGGGGTGGGGAGACCCAGTACTTC.

Only one count was recorded for this clonotype. V gene TRBV5-4 combines with J gene TRBJ2-5; D is possibly TRBD1 (6 bases). Trimming left V 4 bases short and J 5 bases short, with 18 bases between. This CDR3 has 15 residues. CDR1 and CDR2 from the germline V gene are SGHNT and YYREEE (reference sequence). CDR3 in DNA: TGTGCCAGCAGCCCCGGACCGACAGGATGGGAGACCCAGTACTTC. This encodes CASSPGPTGWETQYF.

V is TRBV9 and J is TRBJ1-5; TRBD1 aligns across 10 bases. The J segment lost 2 bases and the V segment lost 2 bases, leaving 4 bases of the junction unmatched. The V gene's germline CDR1 is SGDLS and CDR2 YYNGEE. The CDR3 has 16 residues. The CDR3 DNA follows: TGTGCCAGCAGCGTTCCGACAGGGGGCTGCAATCAGCCCCAGCATTTT. Protein product: CASSVPTGGCNQPQHF.